This T cell receptor beta chain was observed in a study of response to subunit inactivated influenza vaccine. Study-wide results and caveats: Each seasonal flu vaccination may recruit only limited new T cells, authors suggested.

A remark on this clonotype: As yet, its antigen is unknown.

TCRdb used MiXCR to reprocess the RT-PCR reads, holding one entry per CDR3 protein. Among hundreds of thousands of distinct CDR3 sequences listed, about 15% were seen once. The CDR3 is 13 amino acids. Looked up from germline, CDR1 is SGHRS and CDR2 is YFSETQ. V shed 4 bases and J shed 5 bases, with 12 bases lying between them. Sequencing was performed on PBMCs from blood, taken about 11 days after vaccination. The chain combines TRBV5-1 with TRBJ2-5; D possibly corresponds to TRBD1 (6 bases). This TCR derives from a man aged 50 or older who received an inactivated influenza vaccine. Here the CDR3 DNA reads TGCGCCAGCAGCCAAAACAGGGAGGAGACCCAGTACTTC. It yields the protein CASSQNREETQYF.